These T cell receptor beta chains were read from a single sample in a study of T cell repertoires in cytomegalovirus infection. TCRdb re-called the reads through MiXCR, storing one row per CDR3 protein. Among some 700,000 distinct CDR3 sequences, 33% were seen once, and the ten largest hold roughly 18%. No antigen is known for these receptors. This specimen was cultured PBMCs, taken from culture after CMV antigen stimulation. The receptors come from a human donor in good health (CMV status not recorded). Some clones in this sample may be carry-over from other donors' samples. Both conserved end residues are part of each CDR3. D genes are given only for firm matches. Size is stated for part of the rows, as once, few or many counts, or as a class when the clone is expanded.

V	size	D	J	DNA	CDR3
TRBV20-1	NA	NA	TRBJ2-7	TGCAGTGCTACACAGGTTCGGTACGAGCAGTACTTC	CSATQVRYEQYF
TRBV7-2	many	NA	TRBJ2-1	TGTGCCAGCAGCTTAGCTTCCCGTGAGCAGTTCTTC	CASSLASREQFF
TRBV10-3	NA	NA	TRBJ2-1	TGTGCCATCAGTGAGATGAGTCTCTACAATGAGCAGTTCTTC	CAISEMSLYNEQFF
TRBV18	few	NA	TRBJ2-7	TGTGCCAGCTCACCTGGTGGGCCGTTACCCTACGAGCAGTACTTC	CASSPGGPLPYEQYF
TRBV4-1	NA	NA	TRBJ1-4	TGCGCCAGCAGCTACACGGGTGGCGAAAAACTGTTTTTT	CASSYTGGEKLFF
TRBV27	NA	NA	TRBJ1-2	TGTGCCAGCACCTCGGGGAATGGCTACACCTTC	CASTSGNGYTF
TRBV7-9	few	NA	TRBJ1-1	TGTGCCAGCAGCTTATATCAGGGACCAACACCTGAAGCTTTCTTT	CASSLYQGPTPEAFF
TRBV6-1	NA	NA	TRBJ2-1	TGTGCCAGCACCCTGGCGCACAGCAGCTCCTACAATGAGCAGTTCTTC	CASTLAHSSSYNEQFF
TRBV12-3/TRBV12-4	few	NA	TRBJ1-4	TGTGCCAGCAGGCCTGGGACACACGCTAATGAAAAACTGTTTTTT	CASRPGTHANEKLFF
TRBV7-2	many	NA	TRBJ1-4	TGTGCCAGCAGCACCTACAGGCTTGCTAATGAAAAACTGTTTTTT	CASSTYRLANEKLFF
TRBV28	few	NA	TRBJ1-5	TGTGCCAGCCAGGGGACAAATCAGCCCCAGCATTTT	CASQGTNQPQHF
TRBV15	NA	NA	TRBJ1-2	TGTGCCACCAGCCATGGGGCCTACGCTGTCTCTACCCTCAACTATGGCTACACCTTC	CATSHGAYAVSTLNYGYTF
TRBV2	NA	TRBD1	TRBJ1-3	TGTGCCAGCAGCGCCATCGGGACAGGACCTGGAAACACCATATATTTT	CASSAIGTGPGNTIYF
TRBV19	NA	NA	TRBJ2-5	TGTGCCAGTAGTTCACAGGGTGGGACGCAAGAGACCCAGTACTTC	CASSSQGGTQETQYF
TRBV28	NA	NA	TRBJ2-2	TGTGCCAGCCGAGACTCCGCCCTGCCCGGGGAGCTGTTTTTT	CASRDSALPGELFF
TRBV20-1	NA	NA	TRBJ1-4	TGCAGTGCTAGATCGGGGACCGCGACTAATGAAAAACTGTTTTTT	CSARSGTATNEKLFF
TRBV6-1	NA	NA	TRBJ1-1	TGTGCCAGCAGTCAGCCGACCCGAATGAACACTGAAGCTTTCTTT	CASSQPTRMNTEAFF
TRBV12-3/TRBV12-4	NA	NA	TRBJ2-5	TGTGCCAGCAGTTTAAGGGCCAGGACATTGGAGACCCAGTACTTC	CASSLRARTLETQYF
TRBV20-1	NA	NA	TRBJ1-1	TGCAGTGCTAGAGGAGGGGTAGACACTGAAGCTTTCTTT	CSARGGVDTEAFF
TRBV24-1	many	TRBD2	TRBJ2-1	TGTGCCACCAGTGGCGGGAGGGCCGGGGGCTCCTACAATGAGCAGTTCTTC	CATSGGRAGGSYNEQFF
TRBV7-6	few	NA	TRBJ2-7	TGTGCCAGCAGCCAAGGGTGGGGGGCGCCTAATGAGCAGTACTTC	CASSQGWGAPNEQYF
TRBV7-6	NA	NA	TRBJ2-2	TGTGCCAGCAGCCGCATCGGGGTCGGGGAGCTGTTTTTT	CASSRIGVGELFF
TRBV28	NA	NA	TRBJ1-6	TGTGCCAGCAGCGGAGGGACCGAGAGCTCCTATAATTCACCCCTCCACTTT	CASSGGTESSYNSPLHF
TRBV19	few	NA	TRBJ1-6	TGTGGCATTGACGGGACATATAATTCACCCCTCCACTTT	CGIDGTYNSPLHF
TRBV5-4	few	TRBD2	TRBJ2-1	TGTGCCAGCAGCTCCCGACTAGCGAGTATCAATGAGCAGTTCTTC	CASSSRLASINEQFF
TRBV7-2	many	NA	TRBJ1-1	TGTGCCAGCAGCTTAGATTGGGGTAGTACTGAAGCTTTCTTT	CASSLDWGSTEAFF
TRBV7-2	many	NA	TRBJ2-3	TGTGCCAGCAGGCCTAGGGGGGGTAGCACAGATACGCAGTATTTT	CASRPRGGSTDTQYF
TRBV28	few	NA	TRBJ2-3	TGTGCCAGCAGTTTAAGGGGAATATCAGATACGCAGTATTTT	CASSLRGISDTQYF
TRBV7-2	NA	TRBD2	TRBJ2-1	TGTGCCAGCAGCTTCGGGACTAGCGGGCTCTTC	CASSFGTSGLF
TRBV6-2/TRBV6-3	NA	TRBD1	TRBJ2-7	TGTGCCAGCAGCCTACAGGGGATTTTACACGAGCAGTACTTC	CASSLQGILHEQYF
TRBV20-1	NA	NA	TRBJ1-1	TGCAGTGCTCGTATGACGGATTACACTGAAGCTTTCTTT	CSARMTDYTEAFF
TRBV27	NA	NA	TRBJ1-2	TGTGCCAGCAAAACCCCGGGTAACTATGGCTACACCTTC	CASKTPGNYGYTF
TRBV2	many	NA	TRBJ1-1	TGTGCCAGCACCCCCCTGACCTTGAACACTGAAGCTTTCTTT	CASTPLTLNTEAFF
TRBV19	NA	TRBD2	TRBJ2-1	TGTGCCAGTAGTAACCTAGCGGGATACGGCAATGAGCAGTTCTTC	CASSNLAGYGNEQFF
TRBV6-1	NA	NA	TRBJ2-3	TGTGCCAGCAGTGAATCAGGGACCTTAGATACGCAGTATTTT	CASSESGTLDTQYF
TRBV7-6	few	NA	TRBJ2-2	TGTGCCAGCAGCTTAGCCCCTAGATTAACCGGGGAGCTGTTTTTT	CASSLAPRLTGELFF
TRBV7-2	many	NA	TRBJ2-1	TGTGCCAGCAGTCTAACAGGGCTAGGGGTGGCTGAGCAGTTCTTC	CASSLTGLGVAEQFF
TRBV4-1	NA	TRBD2	TRBJ2-1	TGCGCCAGCAGCCAAGTATTAGCGGGAGGCAACAACAATGAGCAGTTCTTC	CASSQVLAGGNNNEQFF
TRBV18	few	NA	TRBJ1-1	TGTGCCAGCTCACCGGGGCCAGGGGCGAACACTGAAGCTTTCTTT	CASSPGPGANTEAFF
TRBV18	NA	NA	TRBJ2-2	TGTGCCAGTCCGGGACTTAGCGGCGGCGGGGAGCTGTTTTTT	CASPGLSGGGELFF
TRBV28	few	NA	TRBJ2-1	TGTGCCAGCAGTTTCGTGGTCTGGTGGCGAGGGTACAATGAGCAGTTCTTC	CASSFVVWWRGYNEQFF
TRBV12-3/TRBV12-4	many	TRBD2	TRBJ2-1	TGTGCCAGCAGCTTCCTAGCGGGAGGCTACAATGAGCAGTTCTTC	CASSFLAGGYNEQFF
TRBV2	NA	TRBD2	TRBJ2-7	TGTGCCAGCAGGGCTAGCGGGCCCCACGAGCAGTACTTC	CASRASGPHEQYF
TRBV2	NA	NA	TRBJ1-2	TGTGCCAGCATGGCCCCAGAGAGATTATGGGGCTACACCTTC	CASMAPERLWGYTF
TRBV28	few	NA	TRBJ1-1	TGTGCCAGCCAGGGGTTAACGGCTGAAGCTTTCTTT	CASQGLTAEAFF
TRBV7-6	NA	NA	TRBJ1-2	TGTGCCAGCAGCCCAATAGGACCGGACTCATATGGCTACACCTTC	CASSPIGPDSYGYTF
TRBV6-2/TRBV6-3	NA	TRBD1	TRBJ2-1	TGTGCCAGCAGTTACTCTCGGACAGGGGAAGGCAATGAGCAGTTCTTC	CASSYSRTGEGNEQFF
TRBV6-2/TRBV6-3	NA	TRBD2	TRBJ2-5	TGTGCCAGCAGTTTAGGACTAGCGGCTCCAAATCAAGAGACCCAGTACTTC	CASSLGLAAPNQETQYF
TRBV4-1	few	TRBD1	TRBJ1-4	TGCGCCAGCAGCCAAGCAGGGGGCTATGAAAAACTGTTTTTT	CASSQAGGYEKLFF
TRBV12-3/TRBV12-4	NA	NA	TRBJ2-5	TGTGCCAGCAGTCCCACGAGGAGGTTCGGGACCCAGTACTTC	CASSPTRRFGTQYF
TRBV12-3/TRBV12-4	NA	TRBD1	TRBJ1-2	TGTGCCAGCAGCAAGACAGGGGGTAGGAATGGCTACACCTTC	CASSKTGGRNGYTF
TRBV6-5	NA	TRBD1	TRBJ2-7	TGTGCCAGCGGGAACAGGGGTTCGGGGTACGAGCAGTACTTC	CASGNRGSGYEQYF
TRBV7-2	NA	NA	TRBJ1-4	TGTGCCAGAACTCCACGGTGGACGGGGCCCAACGATGAAAAACTGTTTTTT	CARTPRWTGPNDEKLFF